The sequence of this T cell receptor (beta chain) was determined in a study of T cell clonality in common variable immunodeficiency. Equal genomic DNA amounts from CVID and control samples were sequenced. Some clones are missing from TCRdb's copy, which holds only in-frame ones; the method was immunoSEQ multiplex PCR. Recorded here are approximately 50,000 clones, none singletons. Of note for this clone: Its target is not known. The CDR3 goes on 3 residues after the read ends, and that part is filled in from the germline J gene.

Regarding the study as a whole: In common variable immunodeficiency, TCR beta chains reportedly carried fewer deletions and N-nucleotide insertions. Repertoire-complication correlations in CVID were limited by patient heterogeneity. Compared with controls, CVID subjects had fewer shared TCRbeta clones.

This CDR3 has 19 residues. Germline CDR1 reads SGHTA; CDR2 reads FQGTGA. The sequenced sample was peripheral blood mononuclear cells. The rearrangement uses TRBV7-3 and TRBJ1-2; possibly TRBD1 for D (5 bases). This sequence originates from a person aged 18-70 years in good health. The CDR3 region is CASSLTRGLAGAVYNDYTF. The part of the CDR3 DNA that was read is TGTGCCAGCAGCTTAACCCGGGGACTAGCGGGAGCAGTCTACAATGAC.